A selection of T cell receptor beta chains follows, all from one sample in a study of T cells in Graves' hyperthyroidism and ophthalmopathy. One entry per CDR3 protein, called by TCRdb with MiXCR from the multiplex PCR reads. The sample records more than 650,000 distinct CDR3 sequences, roughly 15% being singletons. Sample: blood. Receptor source: a woman aged 18-29 years with Graves' hyperthyroidism. The conserved cysteine and the conserved F or W are not part of the CDR3 here. D genes are given only for firm matches.

TRBV30	TRBJ2-5	9	NA	AWSVRETQY
TRBV7-2	TRBJ2-1	12	NA	ASSSYRVGDEQF
TRBV28	TRBJ1-1	9	NA	ASTVNTEAF
TRBV30	TRBJ2-5	9	NA	AWTAGETQY
TRBV30	TRBJ1-1	13	NA	ASSLTGPKNTEAF
TRBV30	TRBJ1-1	10	NA	AWKHVNTEAF
TRBV7-9	TRBJ2-7	11	NA	ASSGAGSYEQY
TRBV28	TRBJ2-7	13	TRBD2	ASSQTSGGIYEQY
TRBV10-2	TRBJ2-1	16	TRBD2	ASSQYGTSGTWRNEQF
TRBV20-1	TRBJ2-7	12	NA	SASPTRDSYEQY
TRBV7-2	TRBJ2-7	13	TRBD2	ASRPAGRTTYEQY
TRBV28	TRBJ2-5	14	NA	ASSLPSGPLRETQY
TRBV4-3	TRBJ1-4	13	TRBD1	ASSQGGTGYEKLF
TRBV4-2	TRBJ2-5	14	TRBD2	ASSQESGTRGETQY
TRBV19	TRBJ2-3	11	NA	ASTGDGADTQY
TRBV6-2/TRBV6-3	TRBJ1-1	12	NA	ASSYGGGGTEAF
TRBV4-1	TRBJ1-5	14	NA	ASSQVPGNPNQPQH
TRBV6-6	TRBJ2-3	16	NA	ASSYHLVGSGSTDTQY
TRBV4-1	TRBJ2-5	15	NA	ASSPGSRRAAWGTQY
TRBV29-1	TRBJ2-1	11	TRBD1	SVNPGQGRAQF
TRBV19	TRBJ1-6	13	TRBD1	ASSIDGGTGSPLH
TRBV28	TRBJ2-5	14	TRBD1	ASSLWADREQKTQY
TRBV29-1	TRBJ2-3	13	NA	SFRALALGPDTQY